The entry that follows covers one T cell receptor (beta chain) sequence. No antigen is known for it. The data derive from a study of shared clonotypes between healthy human individuals. Notes on the study in general: Genetic and exposure-history diversity was limited by the few donors. Rarefaction exposed incomplete sorted-subset sequencing despite large depth.

Clones were read by immunoSEQ multiplex PCR, and TCRdb kept only the in-frame ones, dropping some. This repertoire shows about 1.5 million clones, around 98% found once; its top ten account for less than 0.55%. CDR3 length equals 13 residues. Germline CDR1 and CDR2: SNHLY and FYNNEI. The V and J ends lost 2 bases and 3 bases respectively, with 7 bases between them. The sample comprised naive CD4+ T cells sorted from blood. Subset specified: CD45RA+ positively selected. The origin of this receptor is a man aged 25 to 40 in good health. The chain combines TRBV2 with TRBJ1-1; D is unresolved. The CDR3 reads CASSERRYTEAFF. The CDR3, as DNA: TGTGCCAGCAGTGAAAGGCGGTACACTGAAGCTTTCTTT.